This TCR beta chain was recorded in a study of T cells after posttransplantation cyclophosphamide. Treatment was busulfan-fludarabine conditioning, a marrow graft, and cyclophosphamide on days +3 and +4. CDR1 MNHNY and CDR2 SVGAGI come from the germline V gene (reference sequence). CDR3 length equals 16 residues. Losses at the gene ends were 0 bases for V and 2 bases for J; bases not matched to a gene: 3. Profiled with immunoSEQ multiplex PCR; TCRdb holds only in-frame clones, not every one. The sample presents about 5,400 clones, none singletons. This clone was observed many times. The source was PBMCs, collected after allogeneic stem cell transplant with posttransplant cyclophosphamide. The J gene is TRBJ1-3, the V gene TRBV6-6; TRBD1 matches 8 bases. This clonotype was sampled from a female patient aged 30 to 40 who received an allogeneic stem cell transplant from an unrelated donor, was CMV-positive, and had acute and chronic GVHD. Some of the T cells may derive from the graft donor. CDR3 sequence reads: CASSYSQGAAGNTIYF. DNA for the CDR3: TGTGCCAGCAGTTACTCCCAGGGGGCAGCTGGAAACACCATATATTTT.